This TCR beta chain was recorded in a study of T cell repertoires in cytomegalovirus infection. Study information: Public TCR beta signature analysis indicated the presence of both CMV infection and matching HLA type. Findings and caveats of the study: Adding up the frequency of public TCR beta families identified people who carried CMV plus the relevant HLA. Across the ex vivo response, the dominant clonotypes were HLA-C-restricted CMV-specific TCR beta clonotypes.

This clonotype has just a few counts. As yet, its antigen is unknown. Germline CDR1 SEHNR, CDR2 FQNEAQ (reference sequence). With 5 bases removed from V and 2 bases from J, the gap between germline ends came to 20 bases. The CDR3 is 17 residues long. TCRdb called the reads again in MiXCR, with one record for every CDR3 protein. The repertoire holds some 940,000 distinct CDR3 sequences, with 30% to 40% as singletons. The sequence was obtained from a human donor in good health (CMV status not recorded). Some clones in this sample may be carry-over from other donors' samples. The sample was cultured CD8+ T cells from PBMCs, taken from culture after CMV antigen stimulation. The chain couples TRBV7-9 to TRBJ2-3; D is undetermined. The CDR3 DNA follows: TGTGCCAGCAGCCTCTACCGCGCGGTGCTTAACACAGATACGCAGTATTTT. It specifies CASSLYRAVLNTDTQYF. Full variable domain (remainder filled in from reference TRBV7-9 and TRBJ2-3): DTGVSQNPRHKITKRGQNVTFRCDPISEHNRLYWYRQTLGQGPEFLTYFQNEAQLEKSRLLSDRFSAERPKGSFSTLEIQRTEQGDSAMYLCASSLYRAVLNTDTQYFGPGTRLTVL.